Sequencing of this TCR beta chain was carried out in a study of cytomegalovirus exposure and HLA in healthy donors. Overall study results and limits: In the 120 or so validation repertoires, 94% of cluster scores exceeded 0, per a later analysis. With high specificity and sensitivity, the classifier reportedly diagnosed cytomegalovirus status.

Of note for this clone: Antigen specificity is unknown.

Germline-derived CDR1 and CDR2 are MGHRA and YSYEKL. Between the trimmed V and J ends, which lost 0 bases and 0 bases, there was a span of 16 bases. This CDR3 has 18 amino acids. TCRdb's copy holds only in-frame clones and misses some; the assay was immunoSEQ multiplex PCR. The table has some 87,000 clones, about 96% seen once. The TCR sequence derives from a woman between 18 and 29 years old in good health and CMV-seronegative. The sample taken for sequencing was PBMCs. The V and J genes are TRBV4-1 and TRBJ2-3; D unclear. CDR3 coding DNA: TGCGCCAGCAGCCAAGACCCCCCGCCTACGCCGAGCACAGATACGCAGTATTTT. It yields the protein CASSQDPPPTPSTDTQYF.